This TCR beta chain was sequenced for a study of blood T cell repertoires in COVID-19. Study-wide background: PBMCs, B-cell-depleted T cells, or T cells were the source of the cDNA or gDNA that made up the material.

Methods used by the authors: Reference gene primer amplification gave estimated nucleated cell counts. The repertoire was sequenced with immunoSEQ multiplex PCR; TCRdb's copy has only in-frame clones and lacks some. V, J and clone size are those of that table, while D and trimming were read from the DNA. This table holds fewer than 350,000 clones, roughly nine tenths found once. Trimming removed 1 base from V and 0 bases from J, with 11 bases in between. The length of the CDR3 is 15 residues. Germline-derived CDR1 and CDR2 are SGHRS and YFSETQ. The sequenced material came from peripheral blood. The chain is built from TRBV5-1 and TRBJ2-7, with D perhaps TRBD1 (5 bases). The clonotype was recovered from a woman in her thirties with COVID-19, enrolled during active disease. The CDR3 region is CASSLTPQGSYEQYF. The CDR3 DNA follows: TGCGCCAGCAGCTTGACCCCCCAGGGCTCCTACGAGCAGTACTTC.